This T cell receptor beta chain is from a study of blood T cell repertoires in COVID-19. Study summary: Acute and convalescent COVID-19 samples came from the United States, Italy and Spain.

The CDR3 covers 14 residues. V lost 7 bases, J lost 0 bases, and 12 bases lay in between. Germline CDR1 reads LGHNA; CDR2 reads YNFKEQ. As processed by the authors: Amplification of reference gene primers was used by the study to estimate nucleated cell counts. TCRdb keeps only in-frame clones here, not all; method: immunoSEQ multiplex PCR. V, J and clone size are taken as reported in that table, and D and trimming were inferred from the DNA itself. The table lists 150,000 to 200,000 clones, under 80% of them singletons, with about 3% in the top ten. The TCR sequence derives from a woman older than 75 with acute or convalescent COVID-19. The chain carries TRBV4-2 and TRBJ1-1; D ambiguous. The material sequenced was peripheral blood. CDR3 amino acids: CASTEGTMNTEAFF. The CDR3 DNA sequence: TGTGCCAGCACAGAGGGAACAATGAACACTGAAGCTTTCTTT.